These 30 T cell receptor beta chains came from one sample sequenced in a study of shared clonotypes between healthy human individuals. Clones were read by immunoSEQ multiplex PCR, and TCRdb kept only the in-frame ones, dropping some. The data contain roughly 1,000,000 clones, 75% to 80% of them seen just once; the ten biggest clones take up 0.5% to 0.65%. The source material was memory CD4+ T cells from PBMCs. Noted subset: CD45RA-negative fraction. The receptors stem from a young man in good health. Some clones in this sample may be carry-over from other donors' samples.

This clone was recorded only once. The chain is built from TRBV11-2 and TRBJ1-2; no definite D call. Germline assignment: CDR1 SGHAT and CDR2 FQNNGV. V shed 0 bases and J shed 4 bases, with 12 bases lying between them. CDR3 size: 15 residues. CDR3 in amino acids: CASSLDGGRIYGYTF. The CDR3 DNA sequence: TGTGCCAGCAGCTTAGATGGAGGCAGGATCTATGGCTACACCTTC.

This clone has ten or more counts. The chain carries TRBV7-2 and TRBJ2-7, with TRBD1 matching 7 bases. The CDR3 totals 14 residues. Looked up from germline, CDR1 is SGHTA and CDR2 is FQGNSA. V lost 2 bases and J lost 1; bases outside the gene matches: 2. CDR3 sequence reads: CASSLMGQSYEQYF. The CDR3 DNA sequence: TGTGCCAGCAGCTTAATGGGACAGTCCTACGAGCAGTACTTC. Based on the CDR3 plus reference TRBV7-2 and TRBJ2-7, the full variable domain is GAGVSQSPSNKVTEKGKDVELRCDPISGHTALYWYRQSLGQGLEFLIYFQGNSAPDKSGLPSDRFSAERTGGSVSTLTIQRTQQEDSAVYLCASSLMGQSYEQYFGPGTRLTVT.

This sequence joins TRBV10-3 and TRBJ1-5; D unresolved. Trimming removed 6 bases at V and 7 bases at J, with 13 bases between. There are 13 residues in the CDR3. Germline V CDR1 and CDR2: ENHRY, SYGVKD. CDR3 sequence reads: CAISDRWAQPQHF. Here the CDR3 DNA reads TGTGCCATCAGCGACCGTTGGGCACAGCCCCAGCATTTT.

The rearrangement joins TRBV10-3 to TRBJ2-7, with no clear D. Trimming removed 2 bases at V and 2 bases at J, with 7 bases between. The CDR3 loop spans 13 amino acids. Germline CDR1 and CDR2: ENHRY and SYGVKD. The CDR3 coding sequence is TGTGCCATCAGTGAGGGCCTGCCCTACGAGCAGTACTTC. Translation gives CAISEGLPYEQYF.

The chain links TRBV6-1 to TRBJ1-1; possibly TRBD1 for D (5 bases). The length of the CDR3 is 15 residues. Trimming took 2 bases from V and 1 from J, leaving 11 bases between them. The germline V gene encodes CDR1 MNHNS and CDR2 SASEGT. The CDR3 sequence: CASSEFTGGNTEAFF. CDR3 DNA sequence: TGTGCCAGCAGTGAATTTACAGGAGGGAACACTGAAGCTTTCTTT.

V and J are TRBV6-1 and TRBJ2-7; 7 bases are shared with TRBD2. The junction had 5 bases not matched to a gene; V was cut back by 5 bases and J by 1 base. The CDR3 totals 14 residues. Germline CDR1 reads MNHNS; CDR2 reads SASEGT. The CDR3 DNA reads TGTGCCAGCAGTTCCCAGGGACTATCCTACGAGCAGTACTTC. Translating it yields CASSSQGLSYEQYF.

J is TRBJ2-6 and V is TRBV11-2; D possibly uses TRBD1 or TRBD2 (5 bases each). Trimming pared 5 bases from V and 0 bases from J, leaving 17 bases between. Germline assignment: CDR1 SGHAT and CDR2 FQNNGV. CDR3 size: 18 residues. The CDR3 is CASSPRGGASSGANVLTF. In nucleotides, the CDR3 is TGTGCCAGCAGCCCTCGGGGTGGGGCTAGCTCTGGGGCCAACGTCCTGACTTTC.

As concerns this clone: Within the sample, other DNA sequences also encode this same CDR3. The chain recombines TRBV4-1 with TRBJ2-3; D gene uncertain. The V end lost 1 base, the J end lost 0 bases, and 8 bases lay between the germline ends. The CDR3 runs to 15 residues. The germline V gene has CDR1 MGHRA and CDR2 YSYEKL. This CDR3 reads CASSQVGLSTDTQYF. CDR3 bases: TGCGCCAGCAGCCAAGTCGGGCTGAGCACAGATACGCAGTATTTT.

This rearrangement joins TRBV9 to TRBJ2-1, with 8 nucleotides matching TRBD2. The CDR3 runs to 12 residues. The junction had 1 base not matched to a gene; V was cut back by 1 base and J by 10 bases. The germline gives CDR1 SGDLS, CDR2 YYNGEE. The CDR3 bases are TGTGCCAGCAGCGTAAGCGGGAGCGAGCAGTTCTTC. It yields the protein CASSVSGSEQFF.

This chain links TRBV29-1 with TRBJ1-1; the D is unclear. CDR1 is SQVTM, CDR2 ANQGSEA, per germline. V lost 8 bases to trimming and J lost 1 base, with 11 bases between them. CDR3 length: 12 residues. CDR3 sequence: CSISKTNTEAFF. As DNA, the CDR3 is TGCAGCATCTCGAAAACGAACACTGAAGCTTTCTTT.

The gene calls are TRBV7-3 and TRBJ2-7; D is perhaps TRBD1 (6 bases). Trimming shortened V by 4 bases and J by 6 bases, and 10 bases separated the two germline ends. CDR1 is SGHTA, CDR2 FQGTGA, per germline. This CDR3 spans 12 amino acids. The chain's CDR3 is CASSSGVGEQYF. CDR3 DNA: TGTGCCAGCAGCTCAGGGGTCGGCGAGCAGTACTTC.

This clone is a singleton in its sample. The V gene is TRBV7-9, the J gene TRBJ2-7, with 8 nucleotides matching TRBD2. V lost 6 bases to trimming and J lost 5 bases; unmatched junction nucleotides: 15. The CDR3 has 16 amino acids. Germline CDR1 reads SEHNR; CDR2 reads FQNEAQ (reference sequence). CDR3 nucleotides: TGTGCCAGCAGGCCTACGACTAGCGCGCGAGGGAACGAGCAGTACTTC. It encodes CASRPTTSARGNEQYF.

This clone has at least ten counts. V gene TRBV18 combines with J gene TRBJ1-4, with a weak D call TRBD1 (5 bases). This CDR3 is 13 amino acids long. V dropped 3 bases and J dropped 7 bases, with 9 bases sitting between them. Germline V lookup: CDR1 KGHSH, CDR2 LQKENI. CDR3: CASSPTAGEKLFF. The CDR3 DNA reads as TGTGCCAGCTCACCGACAGCTGGTGAAAAACTGTTTTTT.

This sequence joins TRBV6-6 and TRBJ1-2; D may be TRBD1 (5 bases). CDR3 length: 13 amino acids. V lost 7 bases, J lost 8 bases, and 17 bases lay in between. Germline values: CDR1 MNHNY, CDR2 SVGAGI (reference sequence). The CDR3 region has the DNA TGTGCCAGCACCTTCCGGGGCGAAGGGGGCTACACCTTC. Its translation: CASTFRGEGGYTF.

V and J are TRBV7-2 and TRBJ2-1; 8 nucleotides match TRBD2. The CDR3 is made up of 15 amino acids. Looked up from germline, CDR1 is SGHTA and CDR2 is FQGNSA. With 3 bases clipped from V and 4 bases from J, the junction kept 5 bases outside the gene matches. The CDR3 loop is CASSFSGSDYNEQFF. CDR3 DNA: TGTGCCAGCAGCTTCAGCGGGAGTGATTACAATGAGCAGTTCTTC.

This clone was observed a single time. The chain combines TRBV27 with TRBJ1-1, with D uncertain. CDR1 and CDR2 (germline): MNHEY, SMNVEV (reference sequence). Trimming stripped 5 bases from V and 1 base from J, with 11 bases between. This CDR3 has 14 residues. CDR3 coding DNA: TGTGCCAGCAGTACCCCTTTGGGGAACACTGAAGCTTTCTTT. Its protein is CASSTPLGNTEAFF.

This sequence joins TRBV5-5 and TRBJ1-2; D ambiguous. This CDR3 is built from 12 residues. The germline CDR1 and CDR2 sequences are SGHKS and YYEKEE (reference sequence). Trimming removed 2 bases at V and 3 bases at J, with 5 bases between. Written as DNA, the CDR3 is TGTGCCAGCAGCTTCTCGGACTATGGCTACACCTTC. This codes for CASSFSDYGYTF. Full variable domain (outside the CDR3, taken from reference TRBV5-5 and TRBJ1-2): DAGVTQSPTHLIKTRGQQVTLRCSPISGHKSVSWYQQVLGQGPQFIFQYYEKEERGRGNFPDRFSARQFPNYSSELNVNALLLGDSALYLCASSFSDYGYTFGSGTRLTVV.

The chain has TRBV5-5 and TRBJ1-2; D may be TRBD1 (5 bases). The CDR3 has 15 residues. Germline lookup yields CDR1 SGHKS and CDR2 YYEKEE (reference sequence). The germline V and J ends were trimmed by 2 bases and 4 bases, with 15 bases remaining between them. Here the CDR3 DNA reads TGTGCCAGCAGCTTTTCCAGGGCCGTTTTCTATGGCTACACCTTC. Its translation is CASSFSRAVFYGYTF.

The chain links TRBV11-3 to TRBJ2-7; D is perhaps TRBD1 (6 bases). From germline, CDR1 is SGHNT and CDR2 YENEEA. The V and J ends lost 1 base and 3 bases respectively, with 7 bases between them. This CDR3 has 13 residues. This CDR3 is CASSLGTDYEQYF. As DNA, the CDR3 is TGTGCCAGCAGCTTAGGGACAGACTACGAGCAGTACTTC.

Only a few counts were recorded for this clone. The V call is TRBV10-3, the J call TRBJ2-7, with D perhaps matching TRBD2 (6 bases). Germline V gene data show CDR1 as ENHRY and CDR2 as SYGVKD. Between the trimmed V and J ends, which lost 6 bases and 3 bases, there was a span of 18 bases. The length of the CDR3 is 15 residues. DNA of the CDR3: TGTGCCATCAGCAGGCAGACAACGGGAGTCTACGAGCAGTACTTC. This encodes CAISRQTTGVYEQYF.

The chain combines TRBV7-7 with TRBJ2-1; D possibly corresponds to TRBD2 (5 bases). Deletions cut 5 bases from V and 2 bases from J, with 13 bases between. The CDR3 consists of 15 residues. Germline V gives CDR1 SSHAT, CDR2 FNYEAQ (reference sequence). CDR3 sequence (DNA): TGTGCCAGCAGCCCGAGCGGCGGAGCCTACAATGAGCAGTTCTTC. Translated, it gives CASSPSGGAYNEQFF. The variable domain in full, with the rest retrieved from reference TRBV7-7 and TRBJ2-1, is GAGVSQSPRYKVTKRGQDVTLRCDPISSHATLYWYQQALGQGPEFLTYFNYEAQPDKSGLPSDRFSAERPEGSISTLTIQRTEQRDSAMYRCASSPSGGAYNEQFFGPGTRLTVL.

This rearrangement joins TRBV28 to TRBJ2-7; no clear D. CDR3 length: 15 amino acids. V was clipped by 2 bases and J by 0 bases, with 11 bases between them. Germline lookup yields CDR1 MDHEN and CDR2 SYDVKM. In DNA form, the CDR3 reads TGTGCCAGCAGTTTAGGGTCCTTCTTCTCCTACGAGCAGTACTTC. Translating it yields CASSLGSFFSYEQYF.

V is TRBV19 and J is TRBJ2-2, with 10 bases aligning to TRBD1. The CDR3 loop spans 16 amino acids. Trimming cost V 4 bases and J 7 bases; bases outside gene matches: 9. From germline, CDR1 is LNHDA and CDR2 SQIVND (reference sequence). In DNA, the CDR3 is TGTGCCAGTAGTAGGACAGGGGGGTTAGTGTACGGGGAGCTGTTTTTT. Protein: CASSRTGGLVYGELFF.

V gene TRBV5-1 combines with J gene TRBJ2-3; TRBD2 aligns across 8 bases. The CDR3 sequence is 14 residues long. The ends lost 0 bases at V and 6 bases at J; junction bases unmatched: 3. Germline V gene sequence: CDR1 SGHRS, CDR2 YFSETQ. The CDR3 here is CASSLGGTRDTQYF. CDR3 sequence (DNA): TGCGCCAGCAGCTTGGGAGGGACTAGGGATACGCAGTATTTT.

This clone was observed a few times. For the CDR3, the DNA is TGTGCTAGTGGCACCTTGCCGGAGGGGTTTGAAGGAACGATCTATGGCTACACCTTC. It is translated as CASGTLPEGFEGTIYGYTF. The chain has TRBV12-5 and TRBJ1-2; D is perhaps TRBD1 (5 bases). CDR1 is LGHNT and CDR2 is FRNRAP in the germline V gene. V was cut by 6 bases and J by 4 bases, with 30 bases left in between. The CDR3 length is 19 residues.

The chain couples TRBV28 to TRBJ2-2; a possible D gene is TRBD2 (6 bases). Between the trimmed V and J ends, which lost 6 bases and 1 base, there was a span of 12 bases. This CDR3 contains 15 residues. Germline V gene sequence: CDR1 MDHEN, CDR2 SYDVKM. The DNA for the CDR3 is TGTGCCAGCAGCAAGGCGGGAAGGAACACCGGGGAGCTGTTTTTT. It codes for CASSKAGRNTGELFF.

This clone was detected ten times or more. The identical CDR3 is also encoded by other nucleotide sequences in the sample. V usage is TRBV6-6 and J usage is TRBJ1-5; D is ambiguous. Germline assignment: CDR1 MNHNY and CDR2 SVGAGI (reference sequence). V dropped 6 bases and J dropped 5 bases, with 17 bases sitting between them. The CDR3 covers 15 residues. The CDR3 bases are TGTGCCAGCAGGCCCGACGGATCCTCTGATCAGCCCCAGCATTTT. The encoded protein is CASRPDGSSDQPQHF.

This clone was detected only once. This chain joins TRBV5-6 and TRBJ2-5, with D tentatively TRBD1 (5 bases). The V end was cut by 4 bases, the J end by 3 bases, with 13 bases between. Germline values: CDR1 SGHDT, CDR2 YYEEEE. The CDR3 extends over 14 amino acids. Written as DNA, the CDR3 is TGTGCCAGCAGCCCGATCGACAGAAAAGAGACCCAGTACTTC. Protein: CASSPIDRKETQYF.

The CDR3 reads CASSLLGMYEQYF. CDR3 DNA: TGTGCCAGCAGTTTATTAGGGATGTACGAGCAGTACTTC. The chain has TRBV28 and TRBJ2-7; D not certain. The CDR3 loop spans 13 amino acids. V shed 1 base and J shed 4 bases, with 8 bases lying between them. The germline CDR1 and CDR2 sequences are MDHEN and SYDVKM.

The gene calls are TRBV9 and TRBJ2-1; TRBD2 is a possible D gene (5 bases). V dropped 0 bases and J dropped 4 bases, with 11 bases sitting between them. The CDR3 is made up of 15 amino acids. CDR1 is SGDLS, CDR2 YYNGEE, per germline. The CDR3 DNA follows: TGTGCCAGCAGCGTAGGTGGGAGTAATTACAATGAGCAGTTCTTC. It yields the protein CASSVGGSNYNEQFF.